These 17 T cell receptor beta chains came from one sample sequenced in a study of shared clonotypes between healthy human individuals. Repertoires were generated with immunoSEQ multiplex PCR, while TCRdb's copy carries only in-frame clones and drops some. The table records over 2 million clones, 85% to 95% of them present only once. Material: naive CD4+ T cells from PBMCs. Regarding subset: CD45RA+ positively selected. The source is a man aged 18 to 30 in good health. Some clones in this sample may be carry-over from other donors' samples.

This rearrangement joins TRBV7-8 to TRBJ2-5, with D possibly being TRBD2 (5 bases). There are 17 residues in the CDR3. With 1 base removed from V and 5 bases from J, the gap between germline ends came to 20 bases. Germline V gene sequence: CDR1 SGHVS, CDR2 FQNEAQ. The CDR3 here is CASSLGGTREGLETQYF. The CDR3, as DNA: TGTGCCAGCAGCTTAGGCGGCACGAGGGAAGGGTTGGAGACCCAGTACTTC.

The DNA of the CDR3 is TGCAGCGTCGCAGCGAGGACAGTGCCTCGCAATGAGCAGTTCTTC. Protein sequence: CSVAARTVPRNEQFF. The chain is built from TRBV29-1 and TRBJ2-1, with D tentatively TRBD1 (6 bases). Germline-derived CDR1 and CDR2 are SQVTM and ANQGSEA. V was shortened by 6 bases and J by 6 bases, with 21 bases between the two germline ends. This CDR3 spans 15 amino acids.

This chain joins TRBV5-4 and TRBJ1-2; 7 bases line up with TRBD1. This CDR3 contains 13 residues. From germline, CDR1 is SGHNT and CDR2 YYREEE (reference sequence). With 4 bases clipped from V and 3 bases from J, the junction kept 3 bases outside the gene matches. CDR3 in DNA: TGTGCCAGCAGCCGGACAGGAGACTATGGCTACACCTTC. Encoded protein: CASSRTGDYGYTF. Full variable domain (missing parts from reference TRBV5-4 and TRBJ1-2): ETGVTQSPTHLIKTRGQQVTLRCSSQSGHNTVSWYQQALGQGPQFIFQYYREEENGRGNFPPRFSGLQFPNYSSELNVNALELDDSALYLCASSRTGDYGYTFGSGTRLTVV.

The chain carries TRBV6-5 and TRBJ2-6, with D hard to call. Trimming removed 1 base at V and 0 bases at J, with 4 bases between. Germline V gene data show CDR1 as MNHEY and CDR2 as SVGAGI. The CDR3 sequence is 15 residues long. The CDR3 reads CASSYLSSGANVLTF. CDR3 coding DNA: TGTGCCAGCAGTTACTTAAGCTCTGGGGCCAACGTCCTGACTTTC.

The chain has TRBV7-3 and TRBJ2-2, with D perhaps assigned TRBD1 or TRBD2 (6 bases each). Trimming shortened V by 5 bases and J by 5 bases, and 12 bases separated the two germline ends. The CDR3 consists of 14 residues. CDR1 and CDR2 from the germline V gene are SGHTA and FQGTGA. Here the CDR3 reads CASSRRRGTGELFF. Here the CDR3 DNA reads TGTGCCAGCAGCCGGAGGAGGGGGACCGGGGAGCTGTTTTTT.

This chain links TRBV9 with TRBJ1-1; D gene unclear. The CDR3 sequence is 14 residues long. Trimming removed 0 bases from V and 0 bases from J, with 6 bases in between. Germline CDR1 and CDR2: SGDLS and YYNGEE. The CDR3 protein is CASSVAQVNTEAFF. CDR3 in DNA: TGTGCCAGCAGCGTAGCCCAGGTGAACACTGAAGCTTTCTTT.

The chain is built from TRBV28 and TRBJ2-6; TRBD1 or TRBD2 may be the D gene (5 bases each). Germline V gives CDR1 MDHEN, CDR2 SYDVKM. The CDR3 has 15 residues. Trimming cost V 6 bases and J 4 bases, with 13 bases left between them. The CDR3 nucleotides are TGTGCCAGCAGCTGGGGGTTCGTGGGGGCCAACGTCCTGACTTTC. This codes for CASSWGFVGANVLTF.

In DNA, the CDR3 is TGTGCCAGCAGTGATCACGAGAGAAATCAGCCCCAGCATTTT. Its translation is CASSDHERNQPQHF. V usage is TRBV2 and J usage is TRBJ1-5, with D unclear. CDR1 is SNHLY, CDR2 FYNNEI, per germline. Between the trimmed V and J ends, which lost 3 bases and 4 bases, there was a span of 10 bases. CDR3 length equals 14 residues.

This chain links TRBV4-2 with TRBJ1-5; D gene unclear. Germline CDR1 and CDR2: LGHNA and YNFKEQ. CDR3 size: 12 residues. V lost 4 bases and J lost 4, with 5 bases in between. CDR3 region: CASSLSNQPQHF. Written as DNA, the CDR3 is TGTGCCAGCAGCCTCAGTAATCAGCCCCAGCATTTT.

This clone was seen just once. This rearrangement joins TRBV2 to TRBJ2-5; TRBD1 aligns across 8 bases. In germline, CDR1 is SNHLY, CDR2 FYNNEI. Germline trimming cut 0 bases from V and 3 bases from J; bases unmatched to any gene: 0. CDR3 size: 14 residues. CDR3 sequence: CASSEATGEETQYF. In nucleotides, the CDR3 is TGTGCCAGCAGTGAAGCGACAGGGGAAGAGACCCAGTACTTC.

The chain employs TRBV28 and TRBJ2-3, with TRBD1 identical over 8 bases. Germline V lookup: CDR1 MDHEN, CDR2 SYDVKM. This CDR3 is 14 amino acids long. J lost 5 bases, V lost 5 bases, and 6 bases had no gene match. CDR3 protein: CASSEGQGVDTQYF. DNA for the CDR3: TGTGCCAGCAGTGAAGGACAGGGTGTAGATACGCAGTATTTT. Full variable domain (outside the CDR3, taken from reference TRBV28 and TRBJ2-3): DVKVTQSSRYLVKRTGEKVFLECVQDMDHENMFWYRQDPGLGLRLIYFSYDVKMKEKGDIPEGYSVSREKKERFSLILESASTNQTSMYLCASSEGQGVDTQYFGPGTRLTVL.

The chain has TRBV5-1 and TRBJ2-2; weak D call: TRBD2 (6 bases). The length of the CDR3 is 15 residues. Between the trimmed V and J ends, which lost 2 bases and 5 bases, there was a span of 13 bases. Germline V CDR1 and CDR2: SGHRS, YFSETQ. CDR3 coding DNA: TGCGCCAGCAGCTTTACTAGCTTGGAAACCGGGGAGCTGTTTTTT. This translates into CASSFTSLETGELFF. Filled out from reference TRBV5-1 and TRBJ2-2, the complete variable domain reads KAGVTQTPRYLIKTRGQQVTLSCSPISGHRSVSWYQQTPGQGLQFLFEYFSETQRNKGNFPGRFSGRQFSNSRSEMNVSTLELGDSALYLCASSFTSLETGELFFGEGSRLTVL.

On this clone itself: This CDR3 is also generated by other DNA sequences in the sample. The rearrangement joins TRBV5-1 to TRBJ2-7; 7 positions match TRBD2. There are 14 residues in the CDR3. The trim removed 2 bases at V and 4 bases at J, leaving 6 bases unmatched. CDR1 and CDR2 (germline): SGHRS, YFSETQ. The CDR3 here is CASSLGTTSYEQYF. CDR3 DNA: TGCGCCAGCAGCTTAGGGACTACCTCATACGAGCAGTACTTC.

The chain carries TRBV19 and TRBJ1-2; 9 bases line up with TRBD1. After removal of 8 bases from V and 4 bases from J, the junction contained 14 bases not matched to a gene. CDR1 is LNHDA, CDR2 SQIVND, per germline (reference sequence). This CDR3 has 16 residues. This CDR3 reads CASLPWGDREGYGYTF. The CDR3 DNA is TGTGCCAGTCTCCCGTGGGGGGACAGGGAAGGCTATGGCTACACCTTC.

The J gene is TRBJ2-7, the V gene TRBV5-1; D tentatively fits TRBD1 or TRBD2 (6 bases each). The germline CDR1 and CDR2 sequences are SGHRS and YFSETQ. The CDR3 sequence is 14 residues long. Trimming took off 4 bases at V and 6 bases at J, with 17 bases between the two ends. CDR3 bases: TGCGCCAGCAGCACAGGGACTTACCTCTCCGAGCAGTACTTC. This gives the protein CASSTGTYLSEQYF.

Turning to this clone: The identical CDR3 is also encoded by other nucleotide sequences in the sample. This sequence joins TRBV28 and TRBJ2-5, with D unresolved. There are 11 residues in the CDR3. The germline V and J ends were trimmed by 5 bases and 2 bases, with 3 bases remaining between them. Germline V gene data show CDR1 as MDHEN and CDR2 as SYDVKM. The CDR3 loop reads CASSKQETQYF. The CDR3 DNA follows: TGTGCCAGCAGTAAGCAAGAGACCCAGTACTTC.

This chain connects TRBV10-3 to TRBJ2-7, with 11 positions matching TRBD1. The germline CDR1 and CDR2 sequences are ENHRY and SYGVKD. Unmatched junction bases numbered 3, after V lost 2 bases and J lost 6 bases. The CDR3 consists of 14 residues. The CDR3 region is CAISEDGQGAEQYF. The DNA of the CDR3 is TGTGCCATCAGTGAGGACGGACAGGGGGCCGAGCAGTACTTC.